This T cell receptor beta chain was identified during a study of beta chain features in type 1 diabetes. Study-wide findings and caveats: There was a moderate but significant shortening of TCRB CDR3s in all four CD4+ subsets of Type 1 diabetes patients. PCR might favor shorter templates, but any such skew would affect patients and controls equally.

Every single donor gave one heparinised blood draw, and these averaged about 100 mL. It was via CD45RO/CCR7/CD25/CD127/CD95/CD27 that CD4+ naive, central memory, regulatory and stem cell-like memory cells were sorted. Expressed TCRB transcripts were sequenced after all isolated RNA was converted to cDNA. Some clones are missing from TCRdb's copy, which holds only in-frame ones; the method was immunoSEQ multiplex PCR. In the table there are about 230,000 clones, around 15% of which are singletons. Turning to this clone: Its antigen is undetermined.

The sequenced sample consisted of naive CD4+ T cells from blood. The clonotype comes from a man aged 25-45 years with type 1 diabetes.

The chain's CDR3 is CAITTSNYEQYF. The CDR3 DNA follows: TGTGCCATCACTACAAGTAACTACGAGCAGTACTTC. V and J are TRBV28 and TRBJ2-7; D is ambiguous. The CDR3 extends over 12 amino acids. Trimming stripped 10 bases from V and 3 bases from J, with 13 bases between. CDR1 is MDHEN, CDR2 SYDVKM, per germline.